The source of this T cell receptor (beta chain) is a study of T cell repertoires in cytomegalovirus infection. Each CDR3 protein is one row after TCRdb ran MiXCR on the reads. The sample consists of 100,000 to 150,000 distinct CDR3 sequences, more than 20% of them appearing once. Trimming cost V 6 bases and J 0 bases; bases outside gene matches: 4. Germline CDR1 MNHNS, CDR2 SASEGT. The CDR3 runs 14 residues. Findings of the study overall: Cumulative frequency (of public TCR beta family members) identified carriers of CMV plus the relevant HLA.

There are many counts of this clonotype. What it recognizes is unknown. Sequenced input: PBMCs, sequenced either directly or after in vitro stimulation (not recorded which). This clonotype was obtained from a human donor in good health (CMV status not recorded). Some clones in this sample may be carry-over from other donors' samples. This sequence joins TRBV6-1 and TRBJ1-1; 7 bases line up with TRBD1. The CDR3 region has the DNA TGTGCCAGCAGCCACAGGGGCATGAACACTGAAGCTTTCTTT. Residues: CASSHRGMNTEAFF.